This T cell receptor beta chain was profiled in a study of shared clonotypes between healthy human individuals. The V end lost 5 bases, the J end lost 1 base, and 10 bases lay between the germline ends. In germline, CDR1 is SEHNR, CDR2 FQNEAQ (reference sequence). The CDR3 has 14 amino acids. A note on this clone: No antigen is known for it.

Whole-study results and caveats: Unshared clonotypes carried lower generation probabilities than those common to all four donors.

Using immunoSEQ multiplex PCR, the repertoire was profiled, and TCRdb retains in-frame clones only, with some absent. This sample yields 2 million to 2.5 million clones, of which 85% to 95% are seen a single time; 0.3% to 0.4% belongs to the top ten. The sequenced sample was naive CD4+ T cells from PBMCs. Regarding subset: CD45RA+ positively selected. The clonotype originates from a man between 18 and 35 years old in good health. Some clones in this sample may be carry-over from other donors' samples. This chain connects TRBV7-9 to TRBJ2-3; no clear D gene. CDR3 DNA sequence: TGTGCCAGCAGCCCTTCCCCAGGCACAGATACGCAGTATTTT. Its protein product is CASSPSPGTDTQYF.